The 9 T cell receptor beta chains below all came from one sample that was sequenced in a study of shared clonotypes between healthy human individuals. Produced via immunoSEQ multiplex PCR; TCRdb's table is partial and in-frame only. The sample holds over a million clones; around 78% are singletons and the top ten take under 0.8%. Sequenced material: memory CD4+ T cells from PBMCs. The subset here: CD45RA-negative fraction. The receptors shown here come from a young man in good health. Some clones in this sample may be carry-over from other donors' samples.

With respect to this clone: Other nucleotide sequences from this sample produce the same CDR3. The chain uses TRBV28 and TRBJ1-2, with a possible D match to TRBD1 (6 bases). The CDR3 has 13 residues. Trimming took 6 bases from V and 4 from J, leaving 12 bases between them. CDR1 MDHEN and CDR2 SYDVKM come from the germline V gene. The DNA for the CDR3 is TGTGCCAGCAGCCGTGGGGGCACCTATGGCTACACCTTC. Translating it yields CASSRGGTYGYTF.

This clone has just one count. This CDR3 reads CASSPRGDLEQYF. The CDR3 coding sequence is TGCGCCAGCAGCCCTAGAGGCGACTTGGAGCAGTACTTC. This rearrangement joins TRBV5-1 to TRBJ2-7, with D hard to call. CDR1 and CDR2 from the germline V gene are SGHRS and YFSETQ. The germline V and J ends were trimmed by 4 bases and 7 bases, with 15 bases remaining between them. This CDR3 has 13 residues.

CDR3 DNA sequence: TGTGCCAGTAGTCAAACCCCTAGCGGGGTCGGGGAGCAGTACTTC. As protein: CASSQTPSGVGEQYF. The rearrangement joins TRBV19 to TRBJ2-7; 9 nucleotides align to TRBD2. V shed 5 bases, J shed 7 bases, and the junction held 12 bases outside the gene matches. The CDR3 has 15 amino acids. Germline-derived CDR1 and CDR2 are LNHDA and SQIVND (reference sequence).

The chain uses TRBV9 and TRBJ2-4; 9 nucleotides match TRBD2. This CDR3 contains 15 residues. CDR1 is SGDLS, CDR2 YYNGEE, per germline. The V gene end was trimmed by 4 bases and the J gene end by 6 bases; junction bases not matched to a gene: 8. The CDR3 DNA is TGTGCCAGCAGCCAAAGCGGGAGGAAGGTAAACATTCAGTACTTC. It yields the protein CASSQSGRKVNIQYF.

The chain combines TRBV6-1 with TRBJ1-1, with 8 bases aligning to TRBD1. In germline, CDR1 is MNHNS, CDR2 SASEGT. The V segment lost 3 bases and the J segment 3 bases; nucleotides outside the gene matches: 3. CDR3 size: 14 residues. CDR3 sequence: CASSDDRGYTEAFF. The CDR3 DNA reads TGTGCCAGCAGTGATGACAGGGGTTACACTGAAGCTTTCTTT.

V gene TRBV19 combines with J gene TRBJ2-3; the D is unclear. The germline V gene has CDR1 LNHDA and CDR2 SQIVND (reference sequence). The CDR3 spans 15 residues. Trimming pared 3 bases from V and 4 bases from J, leaving 14 bases between. The CDR3, as DNA: TGTGCCAGTAGTATTTCCCAATTTGCCGCAGATACGCAGTATTTT. This translates into CASSISQFAADTQYF.

The V gene is TRBV5-1, the J gene TRBJ2-5, with 7 bases fitting TRBD2. J gave up 1 base and V 4 bases, and 7 bases lay outside the gene matches. There are 15 residues in the CDR3. From germline, CDR1 is SGHRS and CDR2 YFSETQ. The CDR3 bases are TGCGCCAGCAGCGGTGGCGGGAGAGGCCAAGAGACCCAGTACTTC. Protein product: CASSGGGRGQETQYF.

The chain links TRBV18 to TRBJ1-1; TRBD1 agrees at 8 bases. In germline, CDR1 is KGHSH, CDR2 LQKENI. V shed 6 bases and J 4 bases; nucleotides not matched to a gene: 13. The CDR3 covers 16 residues. CDR3 nucleotide sequence: TGTGCCAGCTCTAACGGACAGGGATCCTTCGGCACTGAAGCTTTCTTT. It translates to CASSNGQGSFGTEAFF.

The gene calls are TRBV28 and TRBJ2-7; the match to TRBD2 covers 10 bases. In germline, CDR1 is MDHEN, CDR2 SYDVKM. V gave up 5 bases and J gave up 0 bases; unmatched junction bases: 4. CDR3 length equals 15 residues. CDR3 nucleotides: TGTGCCAGCAGTCACAGCGGGAGGGACTCCTACGAGCAGTACTTC. This translates into CASSHSGRDSYEQYF.